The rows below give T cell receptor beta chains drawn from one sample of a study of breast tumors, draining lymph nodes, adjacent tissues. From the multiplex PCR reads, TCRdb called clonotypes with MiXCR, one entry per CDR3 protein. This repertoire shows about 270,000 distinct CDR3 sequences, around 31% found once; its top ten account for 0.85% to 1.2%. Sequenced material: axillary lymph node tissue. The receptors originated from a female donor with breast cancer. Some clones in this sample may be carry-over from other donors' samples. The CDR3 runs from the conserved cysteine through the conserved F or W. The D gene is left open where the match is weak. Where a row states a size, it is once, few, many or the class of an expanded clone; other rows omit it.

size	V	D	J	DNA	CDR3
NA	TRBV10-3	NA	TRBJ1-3	TGTGCCAGCGGCCCCGTGCAGGGGGGAAACACCATATATTTT	CASGPVQGGNTIYF
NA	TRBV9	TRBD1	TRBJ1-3	TGTGCCAGCAGCGTAGAGCCAGGGGGCAGGTACACCACATATTTT	CASSVEPGGRYTTYF
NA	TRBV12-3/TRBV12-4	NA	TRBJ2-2	TGTGCCAGCAGACGCGGACAGCGCCCCGGATCCGGGGAGCTGTTTTTT	CASRRGQRPGSGELFF
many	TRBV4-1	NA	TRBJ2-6	TGCGCCAGCAGCCAACAGATGACAGGCCATGGCTCTGGGGCCAACGTCCTGACTTTC	CASSQQMTGHGSGANVLTF
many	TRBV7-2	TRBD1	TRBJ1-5	TGTGCCAGCAGCTTACGTTGGACAGGGGCGAATCAGCCCCAGCATTTT	CASSLRWTGANQPQHF
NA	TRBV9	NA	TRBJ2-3	TGTGCCAGCAGTGAAAGGGACACAGATACGCAGTATTTT	CASSERDTDTQYF
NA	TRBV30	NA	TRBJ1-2	TGTGCCTGGAGCATCAGGGCTAACTATGGCTACACCTTC	CAWSIRANYGYTF
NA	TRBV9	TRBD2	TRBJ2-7	TGTGCCAGCAGCGCGGGACTAGGACAGTACGAGCAGTCCTTC	CASSAGLGQYEQSF
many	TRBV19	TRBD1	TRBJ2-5	TGTGCCAGTAGCCCAAACAGGGGGGAGGAGGAGACCCAGTACTTC	CASSPNRGEEETQYF
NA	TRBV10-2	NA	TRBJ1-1	TGCGCCAGCGAGGAAAGGGCAGAGCAAACTGAAGCTTTCTTT	CASEERAEQTEAFF
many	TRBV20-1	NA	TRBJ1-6	TGCAGTGCTAGAGATCCGTCAAATTCACCCCTCCACTTT	CSARDPSNSPLHF
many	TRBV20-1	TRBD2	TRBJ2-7	TGCAGTGCTAGACCTCCCGGGACTAGCTACGAGCAGTACTTC	CSARPPGTSYEQYF
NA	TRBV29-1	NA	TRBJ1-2	TGCAGCGTTGAATCGGACTTCCTGGGCTACACCTTC	CSVESDFLGYTF
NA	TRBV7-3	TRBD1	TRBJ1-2	TGTGCCAGCAGCGTAGATGACAGGGTGAACTATGGCTACACCTTC	CASSVDDRVNYGYTF
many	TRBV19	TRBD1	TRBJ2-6	TGTGCCAGTTGGGACAGGAGCTCTGGGGCCAACGTCCTGACTTTC	CASWDRSSGANVLTF
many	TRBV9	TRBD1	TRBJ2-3	TGTGCCAGCAGTGGAGACAGGGGGGTCACAGATACGCAGTATTTT	CASSGDRGVTDTQYF
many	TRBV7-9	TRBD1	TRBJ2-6	TGTGCCAGCAGCCCCGGGACAGGGATCTCTGGGGCCAACGTCCTGACTTTC	CASSPGTGISGANVLTF
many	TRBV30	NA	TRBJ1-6	TGTGCCTGGAGCGGCGGGACTTCACCCCTCCACTTT	CAWSGGTSPLHF
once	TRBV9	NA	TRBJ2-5	TGTGCCAGCAGTGAGCGAGGGAGAGTGGAGACCCAGTCCTTC	CASSERGRVETQSF
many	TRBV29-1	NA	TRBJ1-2	TGCAGCATTGGCGTCAGGGGAGACTATGGCTACACCTTC	CSIGVRGDYGYTF
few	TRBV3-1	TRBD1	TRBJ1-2	TGTGCCAGCAGCCAGCGGACAGGGGGGAGGTATGGCTACACCTTC	CASSQRTGGRYGYTF
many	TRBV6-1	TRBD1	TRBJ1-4	TGTGCCAGCAGTCAGGAGGGGGCAGCGGGGAAACTGTTTTTT	CASSQEGAAGKLFF
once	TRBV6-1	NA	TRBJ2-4	TGTGCCAGTTTCAAGGGGGGAGGAAGCAAAAACATTCAGTACTTC	CASFKGGGSKNIQYF
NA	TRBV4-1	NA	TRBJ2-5	TGCGCCAGCAGCCAAGAGCATAGCGGACGAGAGACCCAGTACTTC	CASSQEHSGRETQYF
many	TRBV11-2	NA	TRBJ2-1	TGTGCCAGCAGCTTAGGGAGTAGGTACAGCGAGCAGTTCTTC	CASSLGSRYSEQFF
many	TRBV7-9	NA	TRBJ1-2	TGTGCCAGCAGCTTAGAACCGGGACGTAACTATGGCTACACCTTC	CASSLEPGRNYGYTF